This TCR beta chain is drawn from a study of cytomegalovirus exposure and HLA in healthy donors. This CDR3 region has 15 residues. Germline loops: CDR1 SGHDT, CDR2 YYEEEE. The V and J ends lost 4 bases and 4 bases respectively, with 18 bases between them. This clone was counted once. The antigen remains unidentified. In the PCR, 60 Vbeta and 13 Jbeta primers were used. Produced via immunoSEQ multiplex PCR; TCRdb's table is partial and in-frame only. The table has about 35,000 clones, more than 80% seen once; the top ten hold 5% to 6.5%. General study results and limits: Per a later analysis, HLA-associated TCR beta chains showed more clonal expansion than other, equally common TCR beta chains. As a later analysis revealed, most CMV-associated TCR beta chains appeared HLA-restricted. Across donors, sequencing depth was assumed by presence/absence analyses to be roughly uniform.

Sequenced input: PBMCs. The TCR sequence derives from a male donor in good health and CMV-seronegative. The rearrangement links TRBV5-6 to TRBJ2-7, with TRBD2 as a possible D gene (6 bases). CDR3 loop: CASSHSGLANYEQYF. DNA for the CDR3: TGTGCCAGCAGCCACTCCGGGCTAGCGAATTACGAGCAGTACTTC.